Listed below are T cell receptor beta chains from one sample, sequenced in a study of type 1 regulatory T cells. TCRdb analysed the reads with MiXCR anew, one entry per CDR3 protein. The sample consists of under 30,000 distinct CDR3 sequences, about half of them appearing once. What these receptors recognize is not known. Input material: cultured T cells, either the whole culture or a sorted T cell fraction (not recorded which). The receptor source for this set is a human donor in good health. Each CDR3 is given with its conserved first and last residue. D genes are given only for firm matches. A clone size is listed for some rows: how often the clone was seen (once, few, many), or a class if it is expanded.

V gene	clone size	D gene	J gene	CDR3 DNA	CDR3 protein
TRBV19	.	.	TRBJ2-2	TGTGCCAGTAGTAGATGGACTGGGAACACCGGGGAGCTGTTTTTT	CASSRWTGNTGELFF
TRBV3-1	.	.	TRBJ1-6	TGTGCCAGCAGCCAGGGACGTTTAAGCAATTCACCCCTCCACTTT	CASSQGRLSNSPLHF
TRBV6-5	.	.	TRBJ2-1	TGTGCCAGCAGTTACCAAGGGACTCTCACCAAGGAGCAGTTCTTC	CASSYQGTLTKEQFF
TRBV6-4	.	.	TRBJ1-6	TGTGCCAGCAGTGACTCCGGGCATTCACCCCTCCACTTT	CASSDSGHSPLHF
TRBV12-3/TRBV12-4	.	.	TRBJ2-4	TGTGCCAGCAGTTTATACGGCGCCAAAAACATTCAGTACTTC	CASSLYGAKNIQYF
TRBV30	.	.	TRBJ1-2	TGTGCCTGGAGTGTACGGGGCCGGAAGGCGGTAGGCTACACCTTC	CAWSVRGRKAVGYTF
TRBV18	.	.	TRBJ2-1	TGTGCCAGCTCACCTTACACCGTATCAGGGTCCCTAGATTTGGATGAGCAGTTCTTC	CASSPYTVSGSLDLDEQFF
TRBV6-1	.	TRBD2	TRBJ2-5	TGTGCCAGCAACCTAGCGGGGGGGCCCCGGGAGACCCAGTACTTC	CASNLAGGPRETQYF
TRBV20-1	.	TRBD2	TRBJ2-3	TGCAGTGCTCGGGACTTCGGGGGGGACACAGATACGCAGTATTTT	CSARDFGGDTDTQYF
TRBV7-9	.	.	TRBJ2-1	TGTGCCAGCAGCTTAGATGTCGTAGCCAATGAGCAGTTCTTC	CASSLDVVANEQFF
TRBV20-1	.	.	TRBJ1-1	TGCAGTGCTGAGCGGGGAGGCACTGAAGCTTTCTTT	CSAERGGTEAFF
TRBV11-2	.	TRBD2	TRBJ2-5	TGTGCCAGCAGCTTAGAAATGGGGGGGGCCCAGTACTTC	CASSLEMGGAQYF
TRBV12-3/TRBV12-4	.	TRBD2	TRBJ2-2	TGTGCCAGCAGAGGAGGAGCGGGGCGCGGCGGGGAGCTGTTTTTT	CASRGGAGRGGELFF
TRBV20-1	medium-sized	TRBD2	TRBJ2-5	TGCAGTGCGGTTTCCGGGACTAGCGCGGAAGAGACCCAGTACTTC	CSAVSGTSAEETQYF
TRBV6-1	.	.	TRBJ1-6	TGTGCCAGCTCCATTCGGAATTCACCCCTCCACTTT	CASSIRNSPLHF
TRBV11-2	few	.	TRBJ2-3	TGTGCCAGCAGCTCCCTAGGGGAAGGCGGAGATACGCAGTATTTT	CASSSLGEGGDTQYF
TRBV7-8	medium-sized	.	TRBJ1-5	TGTGCCAGCAGCTTAACCGAATACTATAGCAATCAGCCCCAGCATTTT	CASSLTEYYSNQPQHF
TRBV4-3	.	TRBD1	TRBJ2-3	TGCGCCAGCAGCCGGCTCCGACAGGGCTCACAAGATACGCAGTATTTT	CASSRLRQGSQDTQYF
TRBV12-3/TRBV12-4	many	.	TRBJ2-1	TGTGCCAGCAGTCCTGCGGGGCAAGTCTACAATGAGCAGTTCTTC	CASSPAGQVYNEQFF
TRBV7-2	few	TRBD1	TRBJ2-5	TGTGCCAGCAGCCCCGGGACAGAAGAGACCCAGTACTTC	CASSPGTEETQYF
TRBV27	once	.	TRBJ1-5	TGTGCCAGCAGTTTAAATTCGACGGATAGCAATCAGCCCCAGCATTTT	CASSLNSTDSNQPQHF
TRBV12-3/TRBV12-4	.	.	TRBJ2-3	TGTGCCAGCAGTTTTAATCCAGATACGCAGTATTTT	CASSFNPDTQYF
TRBV7-9	medium-sized	.	TRBJ2-7	TGTGCCAGCAGTGAGGGGGGTCGGGGTTACGAGCAGTACTTC	CASSEGGRGYEQYF
TRBV7-2	.	.	TRBJ1-3	TGTGCCAGCAGCGCACAGGCCCCTTCTGGAAACACCATACATTTT	CASSAQAPSGNTIHF
TRBV10-2	.	TRBD1	TRBJ2-2	TGCGCCAGCAAGATGTCGGGGACAGGGAACACCGGGGAGCTGTTTTTT	CASKMSGTGNTGELFF
TRBV5-1	many	.	TRBJ1-4	TGCGCCAGCAAACTAGTGGATCGTAATGAAAAACTGTTTTTT	CASKLVDRNEKLFF
TRBV4-1	medium-sized	TRBD1	TRBJ1-2	TGCGCCAGCAGCCAACCGGGACAGGGAGGCTATGGCTACACCTTC	CASSQPGQGGYGYTF
TRBV2	.	TRBD1	TRBJ1-1	TGTGCCAGCAGGGAGGGGGCTTGGGACACTGAAGCTTTCTTT	CASREGAWDTEAFF
TRBV11-3	.	TRBD2	TRBJ2-3	TGTGCCAGCAGCTTACTAGCGGCCACAGATACGCAGTATTTT	CASSLLAATDTQYF
TRBV7-2	.	.	TRBJ1-1	TGTGCCAGCAGCTTGGGGCGACGAGGTACTGAAGCTTTCTTT	CASSLGRRGTEAFF
TRBV12-3/TRBV12-4	medium-sized	.	TRBJ2-1	TGTGCCAGCAGTTTAAGAGGACAAGGCTACAATGAGCAGTTCTTC	CASSLRGQGYNEQFF
TRBV6-1	.	TRBD1	TRBJ1-1	TGTGCCAGCACCTTGGACAGGGCCAAAGCTGAAGCTTTCTTT	CASTLDRAKAEAFF
TRBV12-3/TRBV12-4	few	TRBD1	TRBJ1-5	TGTGCCAGCAGTTTAGCGGGGACAGGGGGAAAAAGGAGCAATCAGCCCCAGCATTTT	CASSLAGTGGKRSNQPQHF
TRBV20-1	.	.	TRBJ2-1	TGCAGTGCTAGAGATCGTCTTTTCTACAATGAGCAGTTCTTC	CSARDRLFYNEQFF
TRBV7-9	few	.	TRBJ1-4	TGTGCCAGCAGCCAGGACATCGCTTGGGAAAAACTGTTTTTT	CASSQDIAWEKLFF
TRBV12-3/TRBV12-4	.	.	TRBJ2-1	TGTGCCAGCAGTCTCTGGGCTACGCCCCACAATGAGCAGTTCTTC	CASSLWATPHNEQFF
TRBV12-3/TRBV12-4	medium-sized	TRBD1	TRBJ1-1	TGTGCCAGCAGTTTTCAGGGGGAGGGCACTGAAGCTTTCTTT	CASSFQGEGTEAFF
TRBV20-1	medium-sized	TRBD1	TRBJ2-1	TGCAGTGCTGGCCCTCCGGGACAGGGGAGTAATGAGCAGTTCTTC	CSAGPPGQGSNEQFF
TRBV6-6	.	TRBD1	TRBJ2-1	TGTGCCAGCAGTTACTCGGGGACAGGGGGCGCGGAGCAGTTCTTC	CASSYSGTGGAEQFF
TRBV5-1	.	TRBD2	TRBJ2-5	TGCGCCAGCAGCCCCGGACTAGCGGGGGGCCAAGAGACCCAGTACTTC	CASSPGLAGGQETQYF
TRBV20-1	.	.	TRBJ1-1	TGCAGTGCTAGTGACGCAGAGCAAGCTTTCTTT	CSASDAEQAFF
TRBV28	.	.	TRBJ1-1	TGTGCCAGCAGTTTGGGGGTTGGGGCAGCTTTCTTT	CASSLGVGAAFF
TRBV7-8	few	.	TRBJ2-2	TGTGCCAGCAGCCCGGACCGAATCACCGGGGAGCTGTTTTTT	CASSPDRITGELFF